The present T cell receptor (beta chain) was sequenced within a study of monozygotic twins with inflammatory bowel disease (dated by TCRdb to between 2019 and 2020). Background for the entire study: In total, approximately 28 monozygotic twin pairs made up the full study: 19 Danish pairs, all IBD-discordant, plus nine German pairs, of which four were IBD-concordant and five were IBD-discordant. Within discordant pairs, disease-associated traits were sought mainly by comparing IBD patients with their genetically identical healthy co-twins. Each individual had, on average, about 151 000 unique TCRalpha sequences and 181 000 unique TCRbeta sequences available for analysis. Points the paper makes about the study in general: Distinction between different T cell subtypes could not be achieved in the analysis. Compared with healthy twins, IBD patients had fewer clonotypes in common with other individuals, a difference most pronounced in patients showing signs of disease activity. The results gave no support for a single strong signal or clonotype linked to IBD. Because patients were on differing immunosuppressive treatments, the repertoires may have picked up extra background noise and inter-individual variability. Measured by the inverse Simpson index, TCRbeta repertoire diversity was lower in IBD patients than in their healthy co-twins. Repertoire similarity did not differ between concordant and discordant twins, possibly due to limited statistical power.

From each donor, an approximately 2.4 ml peripheral blood sample was collected into PAXgene tubes and kept at -80 degrees C. Total RNA was isolated from whole blood with the PAXgene blood miRNA kit on an automated QIAcube, without T cell sorting. Peripheral blood from monozygotic twin pairs concordant or discordant for inflammatory bowel disease was subjected to deep TCRalpha and TCRbeta repertoire profiling with unique molecular barcoding. For every twin pair, smoking habits were documented, and each individual was categorised as a current, former or never smoker. The CDR3 numbers 16 residues from cysteine through phenylalanine. No DNA sequence was recorded. Per the germline V gene, LGHNA is the CDR1 and YNFKEQ is the CDR2. Receptor libraries were prepared by 5' RACE. The input for every TCR library was around 3.5 ug of total RNA. For each sample, cDNA was synthesized in eight separate reactions using SMARTScribe reverse transcriptase. During cDNA synthesis, template switching introduced unique molecular identifiers that contained a 6-nucleotide sample barcode. TCRalpha and TCRbeta cDNA was amplified in two nested PCRs of about 16 and 10 cycles, and bead purification was carried out after each PCR. Before amplification, the cDNA was treated with uracil DNA-glycosylase and purified using the QIAquick PCR purification kit. In the second PCR, Illumina TruSeq-compatible adapters and sample-specific barcodes were added. Library quality and concentration were assessed using TapeStation and Qubit, and roughly 5 ng of each library was pooled. The pooled libraries were sequenced with 2 x 100 bp reads and custom sequencing primers on an Illumina HiSeq2500 single-index Rapid Run. In the original analysis: PCR and sequencing errors were corrected by UMI-based consensus assembly using MiGEC version 1.2.6. MiXCR version 2.1.1 was used to carry out V(D)J alignment, clonotype assembly and CDR3 extraction. Gene usage, clonotype sharing and MAIT/NKT TCR abundance were normalised by analysing the top 1000, 10 000 and 20 000 clonotypes per sample. Diversity was computed as the inverse Simpson index with the vegan R package after downsampling to 27 000 UMIs. Paired Mann-Whitney U tests were applied to discordant twin pairs, with Benjamini-Hochberg correction for multiple testing. TCRdb reprocessed the reads and assigns one entry to each CDR3 protein sequence, leaving out DNA. The V and J calls were not made by the authors but by TCRdb's processing. The table of this sample itemizes approximately 390,000 distinct CDR3 sequences. The ten top clones hold 2% to 2.5% of the sample.

On this clonotype itself: Its cognate antigen has yet to be identified.

The sequenced material came from blood. The chain uses TRBV4-2 and TRBJ2-1; checking the TCRdb D call of TRBD2 is not possible without DNA. The TCR sequence derives from a human donor with ulcerative colitis or Crohn's disease, or a healthy co-twin of an affected twin (not recorded which). This receptor carries the CDR3 CASSAFEREGRGEQFF.